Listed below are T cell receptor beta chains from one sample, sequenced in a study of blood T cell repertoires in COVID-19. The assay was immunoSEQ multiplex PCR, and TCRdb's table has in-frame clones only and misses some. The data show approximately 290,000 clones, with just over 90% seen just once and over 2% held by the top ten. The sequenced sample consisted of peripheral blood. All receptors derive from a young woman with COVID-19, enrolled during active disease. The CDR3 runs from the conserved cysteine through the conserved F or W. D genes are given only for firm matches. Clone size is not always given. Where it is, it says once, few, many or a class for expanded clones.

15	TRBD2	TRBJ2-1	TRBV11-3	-	TGTGCCAGCAGCTTAGGATTAGCGGGGTACGATGAGCAGTTCTTC	CASSLGLAGYDEQFF
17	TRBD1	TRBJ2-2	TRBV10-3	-	TGTGCCATCAGAGCGACAACAGGGGGCGCGAACACCGGGGAGCTGTTTTTT	CAIRATTGGANTGELFF
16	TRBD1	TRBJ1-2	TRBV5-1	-	TGCGCCAGCAGCTTGGGACCGGGACAGGGGGCCTCTGGCTACACCTTC	CASSLGPGQGASGYTF
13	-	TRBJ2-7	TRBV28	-	TGTGCCAGCGGCCGGGAAGGGACCTACGAGCAGTACTTC	CASGREGTYEQYF
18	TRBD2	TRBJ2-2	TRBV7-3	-	TGTGCCAGCAGCTCCCAACTGGAGCTAGCGGCGAACACCGGGGAGCTGTTTTTT	CASSSQLELAANTGELFF
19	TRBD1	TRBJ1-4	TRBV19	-	TGTGCCAGTAGTCGCCCCCGGGACAGGTGCTCCGCAACTAATGAAAAACTGTTTTTT	CASSRPRDRCSATNEKLFF
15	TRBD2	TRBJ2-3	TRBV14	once	TGTGCCAGCAGCCAATTTAGCGGGAGCGCAGATACGCAGTATTTT	CASSQFSGSADTQYF
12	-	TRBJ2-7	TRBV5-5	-	TGTGCCAGCAGCATGCTAGACTACGAGCAGTACTTC	CASSMLDYEQYF
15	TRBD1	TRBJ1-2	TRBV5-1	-	TGCGCCAGCAGCTTGGGGACAGGGGACTACTATGGCTACACCTTC	CASSLGTGDYYGYTF
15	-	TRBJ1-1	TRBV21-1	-	TGTGCCAGCAGCACTTTTCGGGATCGGAACACTGAAGCTTTCTTT	CASSTFRDRNTEAFF
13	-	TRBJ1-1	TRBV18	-	TGTGCCAGCTCAATCGGGACATCCACAGAAGCTTTCTTT	CASSIGTSTEAFF
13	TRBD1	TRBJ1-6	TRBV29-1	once	TGCAGCGTGGGGACAGGGCCTAATTCACCCCTCCACTTT	CSVGTGPNSPLHF
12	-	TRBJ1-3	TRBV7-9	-	TGTGCCAGCAGCCCACTTGGAAACACCATATATTTT	CASSPLGNTIYF
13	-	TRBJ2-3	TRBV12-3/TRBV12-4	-	TGTGCCAGCAGTTTCGCGGAAACAGATACGCAGTATTTT	CASSFAETDTQYF
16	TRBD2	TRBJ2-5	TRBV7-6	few	TGTGCCAGCAGCTTAGTCGGTAGCGGGAACCAAGAGACCCAGTACTTC	CASSLVGSGNQETQYF
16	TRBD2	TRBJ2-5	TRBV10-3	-	TGTGCCATCAGTGAGTCATCAGCGGGAGTCGTTGGGACCCAGTACTTC	CAISESSAGVVGTQYF
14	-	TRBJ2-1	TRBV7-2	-	TGTGCCAGCAGCTTCCCCGGGTCAAACAATGAGCAGTTCTTC	CASSFPGSNNEQFF
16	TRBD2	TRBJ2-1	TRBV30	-	TGTGCCTGGAGTGGGGAACCGAGCGGGAACTACAATGAGCAGTTCTTC	CAWSGEPSGNYNEQFF
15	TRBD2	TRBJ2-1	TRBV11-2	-	TGTGCCAGCAGCCTAGGACTAGCGGGAGGGCATGAGCAGTTCTTC	CASSLGLAGGHEQFF